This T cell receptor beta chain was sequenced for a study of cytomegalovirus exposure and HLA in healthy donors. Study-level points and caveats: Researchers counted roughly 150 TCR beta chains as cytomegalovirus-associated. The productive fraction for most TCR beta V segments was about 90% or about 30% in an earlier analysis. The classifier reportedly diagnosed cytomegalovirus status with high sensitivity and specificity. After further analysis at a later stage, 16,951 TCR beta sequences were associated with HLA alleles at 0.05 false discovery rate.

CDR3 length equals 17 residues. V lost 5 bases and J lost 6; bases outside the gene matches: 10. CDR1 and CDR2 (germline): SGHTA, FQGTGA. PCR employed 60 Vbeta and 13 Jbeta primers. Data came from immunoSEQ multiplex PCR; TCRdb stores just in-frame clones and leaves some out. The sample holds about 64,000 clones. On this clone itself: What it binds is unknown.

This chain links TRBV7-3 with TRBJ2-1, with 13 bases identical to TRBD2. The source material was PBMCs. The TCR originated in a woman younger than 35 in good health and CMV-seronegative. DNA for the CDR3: TGTGCCAGCAGCCGAACTAGCGGGAGGGCCATTGTCAATGAGCAGTTCTTC. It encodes CASSRTSGRAIVNEQFF.